This entry concerns a single T cell receptor (beta chain). Its antigen remains unidentified. The data originate from a study of graft-versus-host responses after intestinal transplantation. Study-wide results and caveats: GvH clones detected in recipient marrow included some appearing first in ileum or blood.

Clones were sequenced by immunoSEQ multiplex PCR, and TCRdb holds only the in-frame ones, with some missing. The table includes more than 90,000 clones, around nine tenths detected once. Trimming left V 2 bases short and J 1 base short, with 6 bases between. CDR3 length: 13 residues. Germline V CDR1 and CDR2: SGDLS, YYNGEE. Sequenced material: unstimulated CD4+ T cells sorted from spleen or lymph node cells, taken before transplant. The chain uses TRBV9 and TRBJ2-5; the D gene is possibly TRBD1 (6 bases). The source of this sequence is a human donor who was the organ donor for an intestinal transplant. CDR3 nucleotide sequence: TGTGCCAGCAGCGTGGGGGCCCAAGAGACCCAGTACTTC. Translated: CASSVGAQETQYF.